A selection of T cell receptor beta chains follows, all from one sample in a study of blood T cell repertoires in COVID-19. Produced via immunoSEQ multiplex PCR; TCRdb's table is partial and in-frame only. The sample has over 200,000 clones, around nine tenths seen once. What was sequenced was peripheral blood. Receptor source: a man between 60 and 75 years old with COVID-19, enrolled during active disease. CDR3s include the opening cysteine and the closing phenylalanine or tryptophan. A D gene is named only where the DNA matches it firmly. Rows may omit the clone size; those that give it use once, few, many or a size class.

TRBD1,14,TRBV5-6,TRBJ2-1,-,TGTGCCAGCAGCCAATTAAACAGGGGCCATGAGCAGTTCTTC,CASSQLNRGHEQFF
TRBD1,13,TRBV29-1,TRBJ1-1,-,TGCAGCGTTTTTAGACAGGGGAACACTGAAGCTTTCTTT,CSVFRQGNTEAFF
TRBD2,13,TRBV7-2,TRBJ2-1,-,TGTGCCAGCAGCTTAGCGCCGGCGGGAGATAAGTTCTTC,CASSLAPAGDKFF
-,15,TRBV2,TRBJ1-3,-,TGTGCCAGCAGTGAAAACAGGGCCGCGGGAAACACCATATATTTT,CASSENRAAGNTIYF
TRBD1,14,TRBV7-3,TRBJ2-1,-,TGTGCCAGCAGCACAGGGACAGGGGGCAATGAGCAGTTCTTC,CASSTGTGGNEQFF
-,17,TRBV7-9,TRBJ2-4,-,TGTGCCAGCAGCTTAGGCGCTGCGGGGGCAGCCAAAAACATTCAGTACTTC,CASSLGAAGAAKNIQYF
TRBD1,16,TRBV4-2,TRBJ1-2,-,TGTGCCAGCAGCCTACACGGACAGGGGAGGCAGAGTGACTACACCTTC,CASSLHGQGRQSDYTF
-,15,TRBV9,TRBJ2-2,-,TGTGCCAGCAGCGTACAGGGGGGGAACACCGGGGAGCTGTTTTTT,CASSVQGGNTGELFF
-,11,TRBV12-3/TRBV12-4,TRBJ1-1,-,TGTGCCAGCAGGGCATTAACTGAAGCTTTCTTT,CASRALTEAFF
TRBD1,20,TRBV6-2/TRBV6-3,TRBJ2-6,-,TGTGCCAGCAGTTACTCCCCCCGGGACAGGGGACTATCTGGGGCCAACGTCCTGACTTTC,CASSYSPRDRGLSGANVLTF
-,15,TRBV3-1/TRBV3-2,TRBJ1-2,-,TGTGCCAGCAGCCAAGAGCCTTACTCTAACTATGGCTACACCTTC,CASSQEPYSNYGYTF
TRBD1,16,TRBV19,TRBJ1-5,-,TGTGCCAGTAGTATAGTTAACAGGGGAAGCAATCAGCCCCAGCATTTT,CASSIVNRGSNQPQHF
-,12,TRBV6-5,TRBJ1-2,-,TGTGCCAGCAGTTCAATAGAAGCTGGCTACACCTTC,CASSSIEAGYTF
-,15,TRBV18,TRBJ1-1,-,TGTGCCAGCTCACCGATCCAAACTATGAACACTGAAGCTTTCTTT,CASSPIQTMNTEAFF
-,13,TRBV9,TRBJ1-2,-,TGTGCCAGCAGCGTGGGCCAGAACTATGGCTACACCTTC,CASSVGQNYGYTF
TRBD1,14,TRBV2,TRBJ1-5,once,TGTGCCAGCAGAGCGGACAGGGCGAATCAGCCCCAGCATTTT,CASRADRANQPQHF
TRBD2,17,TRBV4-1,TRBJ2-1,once,TGCGCCAGCAGCAAGAGGGGACTAGCGGGAGATTTAGATGAGCAGTTCTTC,CASSKRGLAGDLDEQFF
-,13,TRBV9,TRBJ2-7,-,TGTGCCAGCAGCCCCGGTCAAAGTTACGAGCAGTACTTC,CASSPGQSYEQYF
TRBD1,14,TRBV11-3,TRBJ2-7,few,TGTGCCAGCAGCCACGGGGACAGGGGCGGAGAGCAGTACTTC,CASSHGDRGGEQYF
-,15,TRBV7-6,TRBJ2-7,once,TGTGCCAGCAGGTCCGGTGGGGCCCCCACCTACGAGCAGTACTTC,CASRSGGAPTYEQYF
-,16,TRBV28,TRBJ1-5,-,TGTGCCAGCAGAGGTTGGGGGCAGCTTGGCACTCAGCCCCAGCATTTT,CASRGWGQLGTQPQHF
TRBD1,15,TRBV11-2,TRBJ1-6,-,TGTGCCAGCAGCTTTAGGACAGGGGGCATTTCACCCCTCCACTTT,CASSFRTGGISPLHF
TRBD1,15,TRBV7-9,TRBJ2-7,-,TGTGCCAGCAGCTTTACAGGGGTGTACTCCTACGAGCAGTACTTC,CASSFTGVYSYEQYF
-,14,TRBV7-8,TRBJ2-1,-,TGTGCCAGCAGTTCGACAGCAACCTACAATGAGCAGTTCTTC,CASSSTATYNEQFF
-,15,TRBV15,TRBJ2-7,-,TGTGCCACCAGCAGACGAAATCAGGGGTCCTACGAGCAGTACTTC,CATSRRNQGSYEQYF
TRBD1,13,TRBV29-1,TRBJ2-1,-,TGCAGCGTTGACACAGGGGGCGCTTCTGAGCAGTTCTTC,CSVDTGGASEQFF
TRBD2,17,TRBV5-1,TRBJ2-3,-,TGCGCCAGCCGAGCTAGCGGGGGGTCCCTCATGGCAGATACGCAGTATTTT,CASRASGGSLMADTQYF
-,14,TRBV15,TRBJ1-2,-,TGTGCCACCAGCAGACCTTGGACAGAGTATGGCTACACCTTC,CATSRPWTEYGYTF
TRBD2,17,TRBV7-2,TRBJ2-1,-,TGTGCCAGCAGCAGGGAAAGCGGGGTGAGCTCCTACAATGAGCAGTTCTTC,CASSRESGVSSYNEQFF
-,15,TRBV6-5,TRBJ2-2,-,TGTGCCAGCGGTCTTGGGGGGTTACACACCGGGGAGCTGTTTTTT,CASGLGGLHTGELFF
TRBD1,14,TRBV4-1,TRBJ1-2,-,TGCGCCAGCAGCCCCTCAGGGGGCAACTATGGCTACACCTTC,CASSPSGGNYGYTF
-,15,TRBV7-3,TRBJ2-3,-,TGTGCCAGCAGCTTAACCGGCGGCCCTGCGGATACGCAGTATTTT,CASSLTGGPADTQYF
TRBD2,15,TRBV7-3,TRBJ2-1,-,TGTGCCAGCAGCTTACGGCTAGCGGCTTACAATGAGCAGTTCTTC,CASSLRLAAYNEQFF
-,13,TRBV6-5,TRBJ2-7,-,TGTGCCAGCAGAAAGACAAACCCTAACGAGCAGTACTTC,CASRKTNPNEQYF
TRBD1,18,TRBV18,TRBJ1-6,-,TGTGCCAGCTCACGCCAAATTACAGGGGGGGACTATAATTCACCCCTCCACTTT,CASSRQITGGDYNSPLHF
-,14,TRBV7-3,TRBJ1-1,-,TGTGCCAGCAGCTTAGCGGGGGCCTCAACTGAAGCTTTCTTT,CASSLAGASTEAFF
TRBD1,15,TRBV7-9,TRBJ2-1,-,TGTGCCAGCAGCCTACAGGGGGGCTCCTACAATGAGCAGTTCTTC,CASSLQGGSYNEQFF
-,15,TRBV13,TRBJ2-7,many,TGTGCCAGCAGCTTACGCGGCGGGCTCTCCTACGAGCAGTACTTC,CASSLRGGLSYEQYF
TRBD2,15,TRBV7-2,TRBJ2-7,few,TGTGCCAGCAGCCAAACTAGCGGGAGGTTCTCCGAGCAGTACTTC,CASSQTSGRFSEQYF
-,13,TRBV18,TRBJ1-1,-,TGTGCCAGCTCACCGCAGCAACAGGCTGAAGCTTTCTTT,CASSPQQQAEAFF
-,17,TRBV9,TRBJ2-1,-,TGTGCCAGCAGCGTAGGCCTGGACAGACTCTCCTACAATGAGCAGTTCTTC,CASSVGLDRLSYNEQFF
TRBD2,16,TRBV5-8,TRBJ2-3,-,TGTGCCAGCAGCTTGTTAGGCGGGAGAGGGGTAGATACGCAGTATTTT,CASSLLGGRGVDTQYF
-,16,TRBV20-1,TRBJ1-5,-,TGCAGTGCTAGTTGGAGGGTAACCCTCAGGGAGCAGCCCCAGCATTTT,CSASWRVTLREQPQHF
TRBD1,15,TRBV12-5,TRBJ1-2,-,TGTGCTAGTGGTTTGGAAGCCGGGACAGGGTTTGGCTACACCTTC,CASGLEAGTGFGYTF
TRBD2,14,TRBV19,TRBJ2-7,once,TGTGCCAGTAGTAGCACTAGCGGAACCTACGAGCAGTACTTC,CASSSTSGTYEQYF
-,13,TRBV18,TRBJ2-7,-,TGTGCCAGCTCACCCGACAGTCTCTACGAGCAGTACTTC,CASSPDSLYEQYF
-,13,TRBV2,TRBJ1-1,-,TGTGCCAGCTTCGAGACACCGAACACTGAAGCTTTCTTT,CASFETPNTEAFF
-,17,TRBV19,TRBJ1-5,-,TGTGCCAGTAGTATTAGGGCAGGGGACGGGGGCAATCAGCCCCAGCATTTT,CASSIRAGDGGNQPQHF
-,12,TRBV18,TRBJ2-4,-,TGTGCCAGCTCACCATCGGAAAACATTCAGTACTTC,CASSPSENIQYF
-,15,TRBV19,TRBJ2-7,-,TGTGCCAGTAGCCGGCCCGGAGGGAGCTCCTACGAGCAGTACTTC,CASSRPGGSSYEQYF